This section outlines one TCR beta chain sequence together with its context. The sample comes from a study of OX40 agonist ivuxolimab in advanced cancers. Germline CDR1 SGHRS, CDR2 YFSETQ. Trimming took 2 bases from V and 0 from J; bases not matched to a gene: 3. CDR3 length equals 17 residues. Repertoires were generated with immunoSEQ multiplex PCR, while TCRdb's copy carries only in-frame clones and drops some. This table has tens of thousands of clones, more than 70% appearing once. The chain carries TRBV5-1 and TRBJ2-6; 9 bases align to TRBD1. Specimen: CD4+ or CD8+ T cells sorted from blood, collected in a trial of the OX40 agonist ivuxolimab. The TCR was taken from an adult with an advanced solid tumor such as melanoma, head and neck, liver or kidney cancer. In DNA form, the CDR3 reads TGCGCCAGCAGCTTCGGGACAGGGAACTCTGGGGCCAACGTCCTGACTTTC. This codes for CASSFGTGNSGANVLTF.